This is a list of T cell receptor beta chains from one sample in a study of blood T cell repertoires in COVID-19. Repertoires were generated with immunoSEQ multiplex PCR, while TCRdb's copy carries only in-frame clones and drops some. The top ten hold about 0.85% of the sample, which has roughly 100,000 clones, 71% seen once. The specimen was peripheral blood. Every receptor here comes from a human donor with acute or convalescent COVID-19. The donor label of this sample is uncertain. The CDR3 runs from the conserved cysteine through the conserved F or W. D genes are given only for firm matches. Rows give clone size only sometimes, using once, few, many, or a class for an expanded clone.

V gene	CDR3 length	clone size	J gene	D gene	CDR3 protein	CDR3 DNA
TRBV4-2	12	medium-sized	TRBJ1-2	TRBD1	CASSEGAGGYTF	TGTGCCAGCAGCGAGGGGGCGGGCGGCTACACCTTC
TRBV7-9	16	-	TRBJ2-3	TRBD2	CASSSGTSGITDTQYF	TGTGCCAGCAGCTCCGGGACTAGTGGCATCACAGATACGCAGTATTTT
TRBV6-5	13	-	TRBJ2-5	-	CASSYGRKETQYF	TGTGCCAGCAGTTATGGCCGTAAAGAGACCCAGTACTTC
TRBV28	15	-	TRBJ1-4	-	CASRNYRATNEKLFF	TGTGCCAGCAGGAATTACAGGGCAACTAATGAAAAACTGTTTTTT
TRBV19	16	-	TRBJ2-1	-	CATSPSGTLSYNEQFF	TGTGCCACCAGCCCATCCGGGACACTCTCCTACAATGAGCAGTTCTTC
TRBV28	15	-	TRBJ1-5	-	CASSLSSGSNQPQHF	TGTGCCAGCAGTTTATCTTCAGGGAGCAATCAGCCCCAGCATTTT
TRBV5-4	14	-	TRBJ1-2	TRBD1	CASSLDRGDYGYTF	TGTGCCAGCAGCTTGGACAGGGGGGACTATGGCTACACCTTC
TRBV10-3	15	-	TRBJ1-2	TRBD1	CAISPGTVENYGYTF	TGTGCCATCAGCCCCGGGACAGTGGAAAACTATGGCTACACCTTC
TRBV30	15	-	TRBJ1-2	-	CAWSYDGDSNYGYTF	TGTGCCTGGAGTTACGACGGTGACTCTAACTATGGCTACACCTTC
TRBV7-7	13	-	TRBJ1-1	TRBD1	CASSLGQGTEAFF	TGTGCTAGCAGCTTAGGACAGGGAACTGAAGCTTTCTTT
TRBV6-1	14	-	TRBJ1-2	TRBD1	CASTNRQGSYGYTF	TGTGCCAGCACTAACCGACAGGGATCCTATGGCTACACCTTC
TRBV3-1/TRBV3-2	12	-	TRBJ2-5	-	CASSQHGETQYF	TGTGCCAGCAGCCAACACGGGGAGACCCAGTACTTC
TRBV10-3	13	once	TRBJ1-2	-	CAISEGGAQGYTF	TGTGCCATCAGTGAAGGGGGGGCGCAGGGCTACACCTTC
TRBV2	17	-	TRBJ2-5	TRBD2	CASNGLAGGTHKETQYF	TGTGCCAGCAATGGTCTAGCGGGGGGGACACATAAAGAGACCCAGTACTTC
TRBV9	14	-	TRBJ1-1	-	CASSTRQLNTEAFF	TGTGCCAGCAGCACCAGACAATTGAACACTGAAGCTTTCTTT
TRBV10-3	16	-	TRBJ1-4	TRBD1	CAISESRRGLGEKLFF	TGTGCCATCAGTGAGTCCCGCAGGGGGTTAGGGGAAAAACTGTTTTTT
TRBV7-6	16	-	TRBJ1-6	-	CASSLRQSSYNSPLHF	TGTGCCAGCAGCTTGAGGCAGAGCTCCTATAATTCACCCCTCCACTTT
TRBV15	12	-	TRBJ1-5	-	CATSGQVGPQHF	TGTGCCACCAGCGGTCAGGTAGGGCCCCAGCATTTT
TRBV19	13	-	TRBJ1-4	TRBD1	CASRDRGREKLFF	TGTGCCAGTAGGGACAGGGGACGAGAAAAACTGTTTTTT
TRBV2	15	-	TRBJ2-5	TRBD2	CASSEALAGAETQYF	TGTGCCAGCAGTGAAGCGCTAGCGGGGGCGGAGACCCAGTACTTC
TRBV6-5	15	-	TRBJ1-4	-	CASSSGEATNEKLFF	TGTGCCAGCAGTTCCGGAGAAGCAACTAATGAAAAACTGTTTTTT
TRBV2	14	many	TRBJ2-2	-	CASSGLWTAGELFF	TGTGCCAGCAGTGGGCTTTGGACAGCCGGGGAGCTGTTTTTT
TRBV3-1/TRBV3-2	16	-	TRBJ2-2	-	CASSQVNRAGTGELFF	TGTGCCAGCAGCCAAGTGAACAGGGCCGGCACCGGGGAGCTGTTTTTT
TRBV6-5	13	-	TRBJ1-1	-	CASRTDRNTEAFF	TGTGCCAGCAGAACCGACAGGAACACTGAAGCTTTCTTT
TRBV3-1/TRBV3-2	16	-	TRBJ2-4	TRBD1	CASSQEDRVAKNIQYF	TGTGCCAGCAGCCAAGAAGACAGGGTAGCCAAAAACATTCAGTACTTC
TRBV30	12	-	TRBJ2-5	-	CAWSRLEETQYF	TGTGCCTGGAGTCGACTAGAAGAGACCCAGTACTTC
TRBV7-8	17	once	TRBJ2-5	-	CASSTFPGYRPSETQYF	TGTGCCAGCAGCACCTTCCCGGGATATCGCCCCTCGGAGACCCAGTACTTC
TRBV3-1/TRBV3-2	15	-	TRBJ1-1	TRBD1	CASSRGQGGSTEAFF	TGTGCCAGCAGCCGGGGACAGGGAGGGAGTACTGAAGCTTTCTTT
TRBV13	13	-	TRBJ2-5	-	CASSSIGVGTQYF	TGTGCCAGCAGCTCCATAGGGGTCGGGACCCAGTACTTC
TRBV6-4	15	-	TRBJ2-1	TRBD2	CASSTTSGPYNEQFF	TGTGCCAGCAGTACAACTAGCGGTCCCTACAATGAGCAGTTCTTC
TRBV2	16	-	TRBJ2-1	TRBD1	CASSTHVDRGYNEQFF	TGTGCCAGCAGTACCCACGTGGACAGGGGGTACAATGAGCAGTTCTTC
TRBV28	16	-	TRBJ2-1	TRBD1	CASSLPRGLRLNEQFF	TGTGCCAGCAGTTTGCCCAGGGGGCTACGTTTAAATGAGCAGTTCTTC
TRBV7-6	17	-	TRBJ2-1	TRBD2	CASSLGPPSGSPGGQFF	TGTGCCAGCAGCTTAGGGCCCCCTAGCGGGTCCCCGGGCGGGCAGTTCTTC
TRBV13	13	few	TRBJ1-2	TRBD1	CASSQTGTGVQLF	TGTGCCAGCAGCCAAACCGGGACAGGGGTCCAACTCTTC
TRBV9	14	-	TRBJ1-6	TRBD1	CASSRDRGNSPLHF	TGTGCCAGCAGCCGGGACAGGGGTAATTCACCCCTCCACTTT
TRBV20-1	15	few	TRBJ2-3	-	CSASPRLKGTDTQYF	TGCAGTGCTAGTCCCAGACTGAAGGGCACAGATACGCAGTATTTT
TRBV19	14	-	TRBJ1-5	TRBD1	CASSLTGNNQPQHF	TGTGCCAGTAGCTTGACAGGGAACAATCAGCCCCAGCATTTT